The TCR beta chain under discussion was sequenced for a study of CDR3 diversity in severe acne. TCRdb analysed the PCR reads with MiXCR anew, one entry per CDR3 protein. Of fewer than 100,000 distinct CDR3 sequences detected, 45% to 55% appear once; the ten largest clones hold roughly an eighth. CDR3 length equals 14 residues. V was shortened by 3 bases and J by 4 bases, with 11 bases between the two germline ends. The germline V gene has CDR1 SGHRS and CDR2 YFSETQ. This TCR derives from a male donor in good health, without acne. The sequenced sample consisted of blood. This sequence joins TRBV5-1 and TRBJ2-1; D may be TRBD2 (6 bases). The CDR3 region is CASSYGSFYNEQFF. CDR3 bases: TGCGCCAGCAGCTACGGGAGCTTTTACAATGAGCAGTTCTTC.